This note documents a single TCR beta chain sequence. The table lists this clonotype with a few counts. Its cognate antigen has yet to be identified. No per-base quality is available; no much larger clone lies one base away. These data come from a study of T cells in Graves' hyperthyroidism and ophthalmopathy (dated by TCRdb to 2018 to 2020). At the level of the whole study: Peripheral blood was collected at initial diagnosis, before any treatment. A discovery cohort of about a hundred patients, 43 with Graves' ophthalmopathy and about 58 with stable Graves' hyperthyroidism, was used to find distinguishing TCR V-J signatures. Prospective prediction of ophthalmopathy was tested in an independent validation cohort of under 20 hyperthyroidism patients and 17 patients who later progressed to ophthalmopathy. For training and testing, the 100 or so patients in the discovery cohort were randomly divided in a 7:3 ratio. In more than five Graves' hyperthyroidism patients, the study also compared T-cell repertoires from thyroid tissue with T-cell repertoires from blood. Once sampling was done, hyperthyroidism patients were given methimazole at a starting dose of 30 mg daily, whereas ophthalmopathy patients were given high-dose intravenous methylprednisolone. The paper reports TCR Vbeta CDR3 sequencing of some 140 peripheral blood samples: approximately 41 ophthalmopathy, about 75 hyperthyroidism and 17 progressor patients.

Deletion took 0 bases off V and 0 bases off J, with a span of 10 bases between the germline ends. Looking up the germline V gene (reference sequence) yields CDR1 SGHNT and CDR2 YYREEE. From the cysteine up to the phenylalanine, the CDR3 has a length of 15 residues. Only the CDR3 region is kept as DNA, spanning 45 bases read in frame from base 1. TCR beta CDR3 regions were amplified from RNA transcripts. The first round of RT-PCR for the TCR CDR3 was performed with the HTBI primer set and the Qiagen OneStep RT-PCR kit. A second multiplex PCR round built the libraries, followed by size selection and purification. Paired-end sequencing of the libraries was performed with 100 bp reads on an Illumina HiSeq2000. In the authors' own workflow: SOAPnuke was used to process the raw data, removing reads that contained adapters or uncalled bases, had a mean Phred below 15, or lacked an exact match to the constant primer or identifier. COPE v1.2.5 was used to merge the high-quality paired reads, and each unique nucleotide sequence was defined as a clonotype. MiTCR v1.1 was used to align clonotypes to the IMGT TRBV, TRBD and TRBJ reference segments. Analysis was restricted to V-J combinations with a frequency above 0.0001, which covered roughly 99% of repertoires. A TCS score was defined as the ratio of F50 (clonal expansion) to E x V (chaos), with BLOSUM62-based TCRdist applied between CDR3 peptides within each V-J. Welch's t-statistics and random forest reduced fewer than 600 V-J features to about 13, which were used in a naive Bayes classifier (R e1071). The public reads were reprocessed in TCRdb via fastp at Q25 and MiXCR, keeping in-frame beta chains. CDR3 protein duplicates are merged, each entry listing the most common genes and DNA. The V and J calls, along with clone size, are taken from TCRdb and not from the paper's own processing. Here the sample has over 700,000 distinct CDR3 sequences; around 20% occur a single time. The ten largest make up over 15% of the sample.

On the study overall, not on this receptor specifically: In cross-validation, a model built on a 13 V-J signature told ophthalmopathy apart from stable hyperthyroidism with under 90% sensitivity and about 81% specificity, and in testing the same model reached 80%/75%. No statistical method was used to fix the sample size in advance, and group allocation was not hidden from the investigators. Blood samples also contained most of the expanded thyroid clonotypes (frequency above 0.001), which suggests that blood repertoires may reflect thyroid immune responses. In validation, the model predicted progression to ophthalmopathy with roughly 66% sensitivity and roughly 72% specificity, a median of about 6 months before onset.

Hyperthyroidism patients were aged 18 to 65 years and newly diagnosed, with disease duration of less than 2 months. Patients with uncontrolled infections, other autoimmune diseases, pregnancy or lactation were excluded. Diagnoses relied on clinical symptoms, serum thyroxine and TRAb, thyroid ultrasound and orbital computed tomography. For progressor patients, blood was drawn at the first diagnosis of hyperthyroidism, before any ophthalmopathy symptoms had appeared. Ficoll-Paque density gradient centrifugation was used to isolate PBMCs from around 10 ml of fresh peripheral blood. Progressor patients were defined as those initially diagnosed with Graves' hyperthyroidism in whom ophthalmopathy developed during follow-up. Total RNA was extracted using Trizol reagent, and RNA quality was assessed on an Agilent 2100 Bioanalyzer.

The chain links TRBV5-4 with TRBJ2-7; a confident D gene designation cannot be given. The receptor was derived from a woman between 50 and 59 years old with Graves' hyperthyroidism that later progressed to Graves' ophthalmopathy. The sequenced sample was blood. The CDR3 region has the sequence CASSLDLESSYEQYF. The sequence in DNA is TGTGCCAGCAGCTTGGACCTTGAAAGCTCCTACGAGCAGTACTTC.